The next 10 T cell receptor beta chains were all read from a single sample in a study of T cell responses to AZD1222 COVID-19 vaccine. Sequencing used immunoSEQ multiplex PCR; TCRdb keeps in-frame clones, though not all of them. The table records about 56,000 clones, 80% to 90% of them present only once. The sequencing here drew on peripheral blood, taken on day 0 of AZD1222 vaccination. The receptors stem from an adult in good health.

J is TRBJ1-1 and V is TRBV3-1 (or the pseudogene TRBV3-2); TRBD1 is a possible D gene (5 bases). Germline values: CDR1 LGHDT, CDR2 YNNKEL (reference sequence). This CDR3 has 14 amino acids. Trimming took off 4 bases at V and 4 bases at J, with 13 bases between the two ends. The CDR3 sequence is CASSLRGGSTEAFF. The CDR3 nucleotides are TGTGCCAGCAGCCTTCGGGGGGGAAGCACTGAAGCTTTCTTT.

Relative to its sample, this clone is medium-sized. V gene TRBV5-5 combines with J gene TRBJ2-7; the D gene could be TRBD1 or TRBD2 (5 bases each). V was pared by 0 bases and J by 1 base, with 11 bases between. Germline loops: CDR1 SGHKS, CDR2 YYEKEE (reference sequence). This CDR3 is built from 15 residues. In DNA, the CDR3 is TGTGCCAGCAGCTTGGTCTGGGGGTCATCCTACGAGCAGTACTTC. Protein: CASSLVWGSSYEQYF.

This chain links TRBV6-5 with TRBJ2-1; 8 positions match TRBD2. CDR1 is MNHEY and CDR2 is SVGAGI in the germline V gene. With 7 bases clipped from V and 9 bases from J, the junction kept 11 bases outside the gene matches. This CDR3 comprises 14 residues. The CDR3 sequence: CASIKTGGVGEQFF. CDR3 nucleotides: TGTGCCAGCATCAAAACGGGAGGGGTAGGTGAGCAGTTCTTC.

The gene calls are TRBV18 and TRBJ2-5; the match to TRBD1 covers 8 bases. This CDR3 is 15 amino acids long. V shed 8 bases, J shed 3 bases, and the junction held 11 bases outside the gene matches. CDR1 and CDR2 from the germline V gene are KGHSH and LQKENI. The CDR3 region is CASQAYQGAEETQYF. The CDR3 DNA reads TGTGCCAGCCAAGCTTATCAGGGGGCTGAAGAGACCCAGTACTTC.

The chain's CDR3 is CASSPRQDNNYGYTF. DNA for the CDR3: TGTGCCAGCTCACCCCGACAGGATAATAACTATGGCTACACCTTC. V gene TRBV18 combines with J gene TRBJ1-2, with a possible D match to TRBD1 (6 bases). V was trimmed by 3 bases and J by 1 base, leaving 12 bases between them. The CDR3 is made up of 15 amino acids. Looked up from germline, CDR1 is KGHSH and CDR2 is LQKENI.

V is TRBV4-1 and J is TRBJ1-3, with D possibly being TRBD1 (6 bases). The CDR3 covers 16 residues. CDR1 and CDR2 from the germline V gene are MGHRA and YSYEKL. V lost 4 bases to trimming and J lost 7 bases, with 20 bases between them. This CDR3 reads CASSREGGQLLNTIYF. The CDR3 region has the DNA TGCGCCAGCAGCCGAGAGGGGGGGCAGCTTTTGAACACCATATATTTT.

The chain recombines TRBV3-1 (or the pseudogene TRBV3-2) with TRBJ1-2, with D tentatively TRBD1 (6 bases). Germline V gene lookup returns CDR1 LGHDT and CDR2 YNNKEL (reference sequence). Deletions cut 6 bases from V and 4 bases from J, with 15 bases between. This CDR3 region has 14 residues. The CDR3 loop is CASRPAQGTYGYTF. CDR3 bases: TGTGCCAGCAGGCCCGCTCAGGGGACCTATGGCTACACCTTC.

This sequence joins TRBV27 and TRBJ2-7; unclear D gene. The CDR3 consists of 14 residues. CDR1 MNHEY and CDR2 SMNVEV come from the germline V gene (reference sequence). Between the trimmed V and J ends, which lost 3 bases and 0 bases, there was a span of 9 bases. The CDR3 reads CASSFRDSSYEQYF. Here the CDR3 DNA reads TGTGCCAGCAGTTTTAGGGATAGCTCCTACGAGCAGTACTTC.

V gene TRBV19 combines with J gene TRBJ1-6; 10 nucleotides align to TRBD1. V was clipped by 6 bases and J by 10 bases; unmatched bases: 9. CDR3 length: 15 amino acids. The V gene's germline CDR1 is LNHDA and CDR2 SQIVND (reference sequence). DNA for the CDR3: TGTGCCAGTAGCGCTGGACAGGGGGGGATCTCACCCCTCCACTTT. It yields the protein CASSAGQGGISPLHF.

The V and J genes are TRBV7-2 and TRBJ1-2; the D gene is possibly TRBD1 (6 bases). Deletions cut 6 bases from V and 2 bases from J, with 10 bases between. Germline lookup yields CDR1 SGHTA and CDR2 FQGNSA. This CDR3 contains 13 residues. The CDR3 nucleotides are TGTGCCAGCAGTTTTACAGGGAACTATGGCTACACCTTC. Translation gives CASSFTGNYGYTF.